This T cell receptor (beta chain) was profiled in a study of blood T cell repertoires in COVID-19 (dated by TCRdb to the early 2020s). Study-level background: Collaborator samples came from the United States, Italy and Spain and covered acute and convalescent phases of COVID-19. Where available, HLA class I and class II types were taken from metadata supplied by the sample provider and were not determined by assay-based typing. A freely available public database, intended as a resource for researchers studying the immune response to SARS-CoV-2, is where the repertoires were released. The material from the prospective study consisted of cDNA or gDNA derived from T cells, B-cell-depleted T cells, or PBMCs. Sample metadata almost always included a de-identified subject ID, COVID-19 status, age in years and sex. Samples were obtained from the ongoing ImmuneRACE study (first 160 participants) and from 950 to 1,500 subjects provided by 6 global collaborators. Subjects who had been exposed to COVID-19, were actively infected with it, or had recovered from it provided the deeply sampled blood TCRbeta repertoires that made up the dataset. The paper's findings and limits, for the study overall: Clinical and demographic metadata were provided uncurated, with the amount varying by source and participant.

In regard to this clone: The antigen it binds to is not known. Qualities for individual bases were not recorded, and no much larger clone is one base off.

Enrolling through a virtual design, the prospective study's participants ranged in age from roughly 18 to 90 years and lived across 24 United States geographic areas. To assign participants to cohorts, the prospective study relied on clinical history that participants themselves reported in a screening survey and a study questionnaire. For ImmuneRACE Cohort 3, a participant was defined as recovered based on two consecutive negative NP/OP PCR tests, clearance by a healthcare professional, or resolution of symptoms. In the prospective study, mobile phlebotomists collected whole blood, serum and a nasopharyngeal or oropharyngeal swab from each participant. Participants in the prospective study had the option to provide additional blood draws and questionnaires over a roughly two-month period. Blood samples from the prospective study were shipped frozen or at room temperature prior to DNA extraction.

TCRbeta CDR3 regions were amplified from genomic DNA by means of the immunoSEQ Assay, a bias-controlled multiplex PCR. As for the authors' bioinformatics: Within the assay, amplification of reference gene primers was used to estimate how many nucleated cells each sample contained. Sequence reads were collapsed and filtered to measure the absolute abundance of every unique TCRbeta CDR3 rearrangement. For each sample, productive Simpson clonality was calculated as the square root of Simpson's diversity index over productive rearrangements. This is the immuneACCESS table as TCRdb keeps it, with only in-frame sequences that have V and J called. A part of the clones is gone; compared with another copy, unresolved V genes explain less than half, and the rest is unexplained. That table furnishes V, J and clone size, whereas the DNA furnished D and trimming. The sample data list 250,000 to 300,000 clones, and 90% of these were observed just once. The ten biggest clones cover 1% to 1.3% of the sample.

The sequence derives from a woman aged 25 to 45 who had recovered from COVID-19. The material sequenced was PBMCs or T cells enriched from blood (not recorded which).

CDR3 loop: CASSTQTRNTEAFF. The nucleotide sequence reads TGTGCCAGCAGTACTCAGACACGGAACACTGAAGCTTTCTTT. The rearrangement joined TRBV27 to TRBJ1-1, with the D gene call left open. Inclusive of the bounding cysteine and phenylalanine, the CDR3 is 14 residues long. This entry keeps only the CDR3 DNA: 42 bases, framed from base 1. Based on the germline V gene (reference sequence), the CDR1 and CDR2 sequences are MNHEY and SMNVEV. Trimming removed 5 bases from V and 1 base from J, leaving 11 bases between the germline ends.